Below are 14 T cell receptor beta chains sequenced from a single sample in a study of T cell responses to AZD1222 COVID-19 vaccine. TCRdb keeps only in-frame clones here, not all; method: immunoSEQ multiplex PCR. This sample has fewer than 150,000 clones, with 85% to 95% found just once. The sequences come from peripheral blood, collected on day 0 of AZD1222 vaccination. Every receptor here comes from an adult in good health.

Note on this clone: Other DNA sequences within the sample encode an identical CDR3. The rearrangement joins TRBV2 to TRBJ2-7; D is tentatively TRBD1 or TRBD2 (5 bases each). This CDR3 region has 12 residues. Germline V gene sequence: CDR1 SNHLY, CDR2 FYNNEI. V was cut by 7 bases and J by 2 bases, with 9 bases left in between. The CDR3 sequence: CASTGTAYEQYF. DNA for the CDR3: TGTGCCAGCACCGGGACGGCCTACGAGCAGTACTTC.

V and J are TRBV5-4 and TRBJ2-7; the D is unclear. Trimming stripped 0 bases from V and 2 bases from J, with 9 bases between. CDR3 size: 14 residues. Looked up from germline, CDR1 is SGHNT and CDR2 is YYREEE (reference sequence). CDR3 in DNA: TGTGCCAGCAGCTTGGTCGAGCGACCCTACGAGCAGTACTTC. It yields the protein CASSLVERPYEQYF. Complete variable domain (other parts from reference TRBV5-4 and TRBJ2-7): ETGVTQSPTHLIKTRGQQVTLRCSSQSGHNTVSWYQQALGQGPQFIFQYYREEENGRGNFPPRFSGLQFPNYSSELNVNALELDDSALYLCASSLVERPYEQYFGPGTRLTVT.

The CDR3 DNA is TGTGCCAGCAGCGTGGGGGTTCTGGGAAACACCATATATTTT. As protein: CASSVGVLGNTIYF. The chain has TRBV9 and TRBJ1-3; tentatively, D is TRBD1 (5 bases). Germline CDR1 SGDLS, CDR2 YYNGEE. Between the trimmed V and J ends, which lost 2 bases and 4 bases, there was a span of 10 bases. This CDR3 region has 14 residues. The variable domain in full, with the rest retrieved from reference TRBV9 and TRBJ1-3, is DSGVTQTPKHLITATGQRVTLRCSPRSGDLSVYWYQQSLDQGLQFLIQYYNGEERAKGNILERFSAQQFPDLHSELNLSSLELGDSALYFCASSVGVLGNTIYFGEGSWLTVV.

The chain combines TRBV7-9 with TRBJ1-5; D ambiguous. V dropped 1 base and J dropped 3 bases, with 7 bases sitting between them. Germline V gene lookup returns CDR1 SEHNR and CDR2 FQNEAQ (reference sequence). The CDR3 extends over 14 amino acids. The CDR3 region is CASSLEGLNQPQHF. The CDR3 DNA reads TGTGCCAGCAGCTTAGAGGGCCTCAATCAGCCCCAGCATTTT.

This clone was observed many times. The gene calls are TRBV25-1 and TRBJ2-3, with a tentative D call TRBD2 (5 bases). The V gene's germline CDR1 is MGHDK and CDR2 SYGVNS. The ends were cut back, 3 bases at V and 3 bases at J, with 7 bases in the middle. This CDR3 spans 13 amino acids. The CDR3 here is CASSDRGTDTQYF. CDR3 nucleotides: TGTGCCAGCAGTGATCGAGGGACAGATACGCAGTATTTT.

The rearrangement links TRBV4-3 to TRBJ1-1; no firm D call. CDR1 is LGHNA, CDR2 YSLEER, per germline. The CDR3 spans 15 residues. Trimming shortened V by 0 bases and J by 1 base, and 9 bases separated the two germline ends. The chain's CDR3 is CASSQDQPGNTEAFF. CDR3 in DNA: TGCGCCAGCAGCCAAGACCAGCCAGGGAACACTGAAGCTTTCTTT.

The gene calls are TRBV27 and TRBJ1-4, with D maybe TRBD1 (5 bases). Germline V gives CDR1 MNHEY, CDR2 SMNVEV (reference sequence). The ends were cut back, 3 bases at V and 5 bases at J, with 10 bases in the middle. The CDR3 is 14 residues long. The CDR3 DNA follows: TGTGCCAGCAGTTTTGGAGACAGCAATGAAAAACTGTTTTTT. It translates to CASSFGDSNEKLFF.

The chain is built from TRBV7-2 and TRBJ2-7; D possibly matches TRBD1 or TRBD2 (5 bases each). The CDR3 runs to 16 residues. Germline CDR1 SGHTA, CDR2 FQGNSA. V lost 2 bases, J lost 2 bases, and 16 bases lay in between. The DNA for the CDR3 is TGTGCCAGCAGCTTAAGAGGGGTGGGCGGTACCTACGAGCAGTACTTC. As protein: CASSLRGVGGTYEQYF.

V gene TRBV29-1 combines with J gene TRBJ1-1; 9 nucleotides match TRBD1. V gave up 8 bases and J gave up 4 bases; unmatched junction bases: 8. CDR3 size: 13 residues. Germline V gives CDR1 SQVTM, CDR2 ANQGSEA. CDR3 nucleotide sequence: TGCAGCACCACAGGGGGCGTAGGCACTGAAGCTTTCTTT. Translated: CSTTGGVGTEAFF. Combining the CDR3 with reference TRBV29-1 and TRBJ1-1 gives the whole variable domain SAVISQKPSRDICQRGTSLTIQCQVDSQVTMMFWYRQQPGQSLTLIATANQGSEATYESGFVIDKFPISRPNLTFSTLTVSNMSPEDSSIYLCSTTGGVGTEAFFGQGTRLTVV.

This sequence joins TRBV6-4 and TRBJ1-1; a weak D match, TRBD1 (5 bases). Per germline, CDR1 MRHNA and CDR2 SNTAGT. V dropped 6 bases and J dropped 4 bases, with 12 bases sitting between them. This CDR3 is built from 13 residues. The CDR3 region has the DNA TGTGCCAGCAGCGCCGGACACAGCACTGAAGCTTTCTTT. Translated, it gives CASSAGHSTEAFF.

This chain uses TRBV19 with TRBJ1-5; D possibly corresponds to TRBD1 (6 bases). V was trimmed by 4 bases and J by 6 bases, leaving 10 bases between them. The CDR3 sequence is 13 residues long. From germline, CDR1 is LNHDA and CDR2 SQIVND (reference sequence). The CDR3 DNA reads as TGTGCCAGTAGTACTCAACAGGGTCAGCCCCAGCATTTT. This gives the protein CASSTQQGQPQHF.

CDR3 amino acids: CASSFSSSNQPQHF. In nucleotides, the CDR3 is TGTGCCAGCAGTTTTTCATCTAGCAATCAGCCCCAGCATTTT. The chain joins TRBV27 to TRBJ1-5; no reliable D call. The germline CDR1 and CDR2 sequences are MNHEY and SMNVEV (reference sequence). The ends were cut back, 3 bases at V and 0 bases at J, with 6 bases in the middle. The CDR3 extends over 14 amino acids.

On this clone: Other nucleotide sequences from this sample produce the same CDR3. The chain employs TRBV4-3 and TRBJ1-1, with D hard to call. From germline, CDR1 is LGHNA and CDR2 YSLEER. The CDR3 consists of 13 residues. Between the trimmed V and J ends, which lost 0 bases and 1 base, there was a span of 3 bases. The CDR3 protein is CASSQDRNTEAFF. CDR3 nucleotide sequence: TGCGCCAGCAGCCAAGATAGGAACACTGAAGCTTTCTTT.

The V and J genes are TRBV7-2 and TRBJ2-5, with D perhaps TRBD2 (5 bases). V was cut by 4 bases and J by 2 bases, with 11 bases left in between. Germline lookup yields CDR1 SGHTA and CDR2 FQGNSA. The CDR3 contains 14 residues. CDR3 protein: CASSSVRTQETQYF. The CDR3 region has the DNA TGTGCCAGCAGCTCAGTGAGGACTCAAGAGACCCAGTACTTC.